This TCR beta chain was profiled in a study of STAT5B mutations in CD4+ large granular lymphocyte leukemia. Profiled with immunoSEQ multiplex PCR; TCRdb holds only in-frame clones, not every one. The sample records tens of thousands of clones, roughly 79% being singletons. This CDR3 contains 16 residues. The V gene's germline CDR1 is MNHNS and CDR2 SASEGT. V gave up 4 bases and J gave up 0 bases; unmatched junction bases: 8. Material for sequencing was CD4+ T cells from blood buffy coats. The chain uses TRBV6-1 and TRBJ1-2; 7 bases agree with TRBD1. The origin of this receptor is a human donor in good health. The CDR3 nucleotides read TGTGCCAGCAGTGGGGGACAGTCCCATTCTAACTATGGCTACACCTTC. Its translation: CASSGGQSHSNYGYTF.